This T cell receptor beta chain derives from a study of blood T cells in healthy people across ages. Together with a sample-barcoded 5' primer, a J-beta primer mix was included in a second PCR lasting about 6 to 11 cycles. TCRdb processed the 5' RACE reads anew with MiXCR; each CDR3 protein has one entry. This sample has hundreds of thousands of distinct CDR3 sequences, with under 65% found just once. Between the trimmed V and J ends, which lost 3 bases and 6 bases, there was a span of 6 bases. The CDR3 extends over 12 amino acids. Germline values: CDR1 MNHEY, CDR2 SMNVEV (reference sequence). With respect to this clonotype: This clone may be a read error of a much larger clone one base away.

The TCR was taken from a woman older than 75 in good health. Sequenced material: blood. This chain connects TRBV27 to TRBJ1-5; the D is unclear. CDR3 region: CASSFAGQPQHF. CDR3 in DNA: TGTGCCAGCAGTTTTGCGGGTCAGCCCCAGCATTTT.